One and the same sample provided the 21 T cell receptor beta chains below, sequenced in a study of shared clonotypes between healthy human individuals. Libraries were prepared by immunoSEQ multiplex PCR; TCRdb keeps only in-frame clonotypes and omits some of them. The data show about 700,000 clones, over 65% seen once. Sequencing input: memory CD4+ T cells sorted from blood. The subset denotes: CD45RA-negative fraction. These receptors came from a woman aged 25-40 years in good health.

The chain combines TRBV7-6 with TRBJ2-5, with D perhaps matching TRBD1 (5 bases). Germline CDR1 SGHVS, CDR2 FNYEAQ. CDR3 length: 13 residues. The V gene lost 6 bases and the J gene lost 3 bases, with 11 bases spanning the gap. CDR3 nucleotides: TGTGCCAGCAGAATGACAGCTAAAGAGACCCAGTACTTC. This codes for CASRMTAKETQYF.

Details on this clone: A read error may be the cause here, since a much bigger clone is one base away. Additional DNA sequences in this sample encode the identical CDR3. The rearrangement links TRBV5-6 to TRBJ2-5; D gene uncertain. Germline CDR1 and CDR2: SGHDT and YYEEEE. Trimming left V 4 bases short and J 1 base short, with 2 bases between. This CDR3 has 11 amino acids. As DNA, the CDR3 is TGTGCCAGCAGCCTCCAAGAGACCCAGTACTTC. Protein sequence: CASSLQETQYF.

The gene calls are TRBV19 and TRBJ1-5; no firm D call. This CDR3 region has 14 residues. The germline V gene has CDR1 LNHDA and CDR2 SQIVND (reference sequence). V lost 3 bases and J 7 bases, leaving 13 bases between the germline ends. CDR3 in amino acids: CASSILDSRQPQHF. CDR3 nucleotide sequence: TGTGCCAGTAGTATCTTGGACTCGAGGCAGCCCCAGCATTTT.

J is TRBJ2-7 and V is TRBV4-1; possibly TRBD2 for D (6 bases). There are 17 residues in the CDR3. Trimming took off 2 bases at V and 2 bases at J, with 19 bases between the two ends. CDR1 and CDR2 (germline): MGHRA, YSYEKL. Here the CDR3 reads CASSQPKGTSSTYEQYF. The CDR3 nucleotides are TGCGCCAGCAGCCAACCAAAAGGCACTAGCTCTACCTACGAGCAGTACTTC.

This clone was counted at least ten times. The V gene is TRBV2, the J gene TRBJ1-2; no clear D gene. Germline CDR1 is SNHLY and CDR2 is FYNNEI. CDR3 length: 13 amino acids. V lost 2 bases and J lost 10, with 14 bases in between. CDR3 sequence reads: CASSERERGDYTF. The CDR3 coding sequence is TGTGCCAGCAGTGAAAGGGAGAGAGGAGACTACACCTTC.

Ten or more counts support this clone. V gene TRBV18 combines with J gene TRBJ2-7; 9 bases are a match to TRBD2. J lost 2 bases, V lost 0 bases, and 5 bases had no gene match. CDR3 length: 16 amino acids. Germline lookup yields CDR1 KGHSH and CDR2 LQKENI. The CDR3 sequence is CASSPPASGKTYEQYF. CDR3 DNA sequence: TGTGCCAGCTCACCACCCGCTAGCGGGAAAACCTACGAGCAGTACTTC.

To note about this clone: Other DNA sequences of this sample code for an identical CDR3. The rearrangement uses TRBV9 and TRBJ2-3; 11 nucleotides agree with TRBD2. The length of the CDR3 is 16 residues. The junction had 3 bases not matched to a gene; V was cut back by 0 bases and J by 3 bases. CDR1 is SGDLS and CDR2 is YYNGEE in the germline V gene. CDR3 bases: TGTGCCAGCAGCGTAGCCGGGACTAGCGGAACAGATACGCAGTATTTT. Translated: CASSVAGTSGTDTQYF.

This clone was counted at least ten times. The genes are TRBV14 and TRBJ1-1; D is uncertain. Trimming shortened V by 0 bases and J by 0 bases, and 8 bases separated the two germline ends. Germline values: CDR1 SGHDN, CDR2 FVKESK. The CDR3 has 15 amino acids. CDR3 loop: CASSQEWGLNTEAFF. The CDR3 DNA follows: TGTGCCAGCAGCCAAGAGTGGGGTCTGAACACTGAAGCTTTCTTT.

The CDR3 region has the DNA TGTGCCAGCAGGGACCTAGCGGGAGACGGGACCCAGTACTTC. Residues: CASRDLAGDGTQYF. This chain joins TRBV11-2 and TRBJ2-5; 10 nucleotides line up with TRBD2. CDR1 is SGHAT, CDR2 FQNNGV, per germline. J was trimmed by 7 bases and V by 6 bases; bases with no gene match: 8. The CDR3 extends over 14 amino acids.

This clone came up many times. The chain uses TRBV25-1 and TRBJ2-3; D gene uncertain. V was cut by 2 bases and J by 3 bases, with 6 bases left in between. Germline assignment: CDR1 MGHDK and CDR2 SYGVNS. The CDR3 covers 13 residues. CDR3 in amino acids: CASSEVRTDTQYF. The CDR3 DNA is TGTGCCAGCAGTGAAGTAAGGACAGATACGCAGTATTTT.

V and J are TRBV5-1 and TRBJ2-7, with D unclear. Per the germline V gene, CDR1 is SGHRS and CDR2 is YFSETQ. This CDR3 contains 14 residues. Deletions cut 0 bases from V and 3 bases from J, with 10 bases between. DNA of the CDR3: TGCGCCAGCAGCTTGGAGGCGCTCCACTACGAGCAGTACTTC. Translated, it gives CASSLEALHYEQYF.

This chain uses TRBV5-8 with TRBJ1-2; TRBD1 aligns across 8 bases. The V gene end was trimmed by 1 base and the J gene end by 6 bases; junction bases not matched to a gene: 8. The CDR3 extends over 15 amino acids. Germline values: CDR1 SGHTS, CDR2 YDEGEE. The CDR3 nucleotides are TGTGCCAGCAGCTTGTTCAGGGGGCATGGAAATGGCTACACCTTC. Amino acids: CASSLFRGHGNGYTF.

The V and J genes are TRBV19 and TRBJ1-2, with unresolved D. Per the germline V gene, CDR1 is LNHDA and CDR2 is SQIVND (reference sequence). The V end was cut by 1 base, the J end by 4 bases, with 13 bases between. The CDR3 has 15 residues. CDR3 sequence: CASSIGTSAPYGYTF. DNA of the CDR3: TGTGCCAGTAGTATAGGAACGTCAGCGCCCTATGGCTACACCTTC.

This clone was observed once. The chain joins TRBV6-4 to TRBJ2-2; 10 positions agree with TRBD2. V lost 7 bases and J lost 4; bases outside the gene matches: 9. This CDR3 has 16 residues. Germline assignment: CDR1 MRHNA and CDR2 SNTAGT. CDR3 DNA: TGTGCCAGCACTTGGCTAGCGGGAGAGTTCACCGGGGAGCTGTTTTTT. It specifies CASTWLAGEFTGELFF.

This sequence joins TRBV6-4 and TRBJ1-2; no firm D call. The CDR3 consists of 17 residues. Germline CDR1 and CDR2: MRHNA and SNTAGT. V was cut by 3 bases and J by 6 bases, with 23 bases left in between. The CDR3 reads CASSEVEDEGVRNGYTF. In DNA, the CDR3 is TGTGCCAGCAGTGAGGTTGAGGATGAGGGAGTCAGGAATGGCTACACCTTC.

The V gene is TRBV19, the J gene TRBJ2-1; tentative D call: TRBD1 (6 bases). V dropped 7 bases and J dropped 7 bases, with 17 bases sitting between them. The CDR3 runs 14 residues. Germline CDR1 LNHDA, CDR2 SQIVND (reference sequence). The CDR3 DNA follows: TGTGCCAGTACCGGGCAGGGGAACTGGAATGAGCAGTTCTTC. It encodes CASTGQGNWNEQFF.

This clone was counted once. This sequence joins TRBV23-1 and TRBJ2-7; D uncertain. TRBV23-1 is an ORF, with its function uncertain. V was pared by 6 bases and J by 2 bases, with 11 bases between. This CDR3 comprises 13 residues. The CDR3 sequence: CASRLVQTYEQYF. CDR3 nucleotide sequence: TGCGCCAGCAGACTGGTCCAAACCTACGAGCAGTACTTC.

This clone showed up just a few times. This chain links TRBV28 with TRBJ2-7; 9 bases map to TRBD2. V lost 5 bases, J lost 4 bases, and 9 bases stayed unmatched. This CDR3 spans 15 amino acids. Germline loops: CDR1 MDHEN, CDR2 SYDVKM. CDR3 protein: CASSPAGGASYEQYF. The CDR3 DNA follows: TGTGCCAGCAGTCCCGCGGGGGGGGCGTCATACGAGCAGTACTTC.

In regard to this clone: Being one base from a much bigger clone, this may be a read error. Within the sample, other DNA sequences also encode this same CDR3. The chain links TRBV5-1 to TRBJ2-1, with TRBD1 as a possible D gene (6 bases). Germline CDR1 is SGHRS and CDR2 is YFSETQ. V lost 0 bases and J lost 5, with 9 bases in between. This CDR3 spans 14 amino acids. The CDR3 sequence is CASSLGRGDNEQFF. The DNA of the CDR3 is TGCGCCAGCAGCTTGGGCAGGGGTGACAATGAGCAGTTCTTC.

Remarks on this clone: Other DNA sequences within the sample encode an identical CDR3. The chain couples TRBV19 to TRBJ2-1; D may be TRBD1 or TRBD2 (5 bases each). The V gene's germline CDR1 is LNHDA and CDR2 SQIVND (reference sequence). The length of the CDR3 is 13 residues. V lost 8 bases and J 5 bases, leaving 13 bases between the germline ends. CDR3 sequence reads: CASAPGADNEQFF. For the CDR3, the DNA is TGTGCCAGTGCTCCCGGGGCGGACAATGAGCAGTTCTTC.

The V gene is TRBV4-2, the J gene TRBJ1-2; D unclear. In germline, CDR1 is LGHNA, CDR2 YNFKEQ. The V and J ends lost 0 bases and 6 bases respectively, with 11 bases between them. CDR3 length: 14 residues. The CDR3 DNA sequence: TGTGCCAGCAGCCAAGACCTCTTCGGGGATGGCTACACCTTC. Its translation is CASSQDLFGDGYTF.